The 24 T cell receptor beta chains in this list originate from one sample, sequenced in a study of shared clonotypes between healthy human individuals. This table comes from immunoSEQ multiplex PCR, and its TCRdb copy is limited to in-frame clones, with some not included. The sample has 950,000 to 1,100,000 clones; around 78% are singletons. What was sequenced was memory CD4+ T cells from PBMCs. Indicated subset: CD45RA-negative fraction. Receptor source: a man between 18 and 29 years old in good health. Some clones in this sample may be carry-over from other donors' samples.

The rearrangement joins TRBV14 to TRBJ2-1; 7 bases align to TRBD2. Trimming cost V 7 bases and J 9 bases; bases outside gene matches: 9. Germline-derived CDR1 and CDR2 are SGHDN and FVKESK. This CDR3 spans 13 amino acids. This chain's CDR3 is CASKGREWLEQFF. CDR3 nucleotides: TGTGCCAGCAAGGGGCGGGAGTGGCTTGAGCAGTTCTTC.

The V call is TRBV9, the J call TRBJ2-3; D unclear. The CDR3 has 14 residues. The germline V and J ends were trimmed by 1 base and 4 bases, with 10 bases remaining between them. Germline V lookup: CDR1 SGDLS, CDR2 YYNGEE. In DNA, the CDR3 is TGTGCCAGCAGCGTAAGTGCCTCCTCAGATACGCAGTATTTT. Amino acids: CASSVSASSDTQYF.

V and J are TRBV7-3 and TRBJ2-1; maybe TRBD2 (6 bases). V was cut by 4 bases and J by 5 bases, with 15 bases left in between. The CDR3 extends over 15 amino acids. CDR1 and CDR2 from the germline V gene are SGHTA and FQGTGA. The CDR3 reads CASSWRSGPNNEQFF. CDR3 coding DNA: TGTGCCAGCAGCTGGCGCAGCGGGCCGAACAATGAGCAGTTCTTC.

The table lists this clone with many counts. Since a much larger clone is just one base distant, this may be a read error. The identical CDR3 is also encoded by other nucleotide sequences in the sample. The chain joins TRBV7-2 to TRBJ2-5; no clear D gene. This CDR3 is built from 11 residues. The V end lost 3 bases, the J end lost 4 bases, and 3 bases lay between the germline ends. CDR1 and CDR2 from the germline V gene are SGHTA and FQGNSA. The CDR3 DNA reads TGTGCCAGCAGCTTTTCAGAGACCCAGTACTTC. It yields the protein CASSFSETQYF.

V usage is TRBV28 and J usage is TRBJ1-2; a possible D gene is TRBD1 (5 bases). With 5 bases removed from V and 5 bases from J, the gap between germline ends came to 12 bases. This CDR3 is built from 13 residues. Germline V gene data show CDR1 as MDHEN and CDR2 as SYDVKM. The CDR3, as DNA: TGTGCCAGCAGTCTGGACACGATATATGGCTACACCTTC. This encodes CASSLDTIYGYTF.

As regards this clone: This sample also contains other DNA sequences that code for the same CDR3. The chain is built from TRBV28 and TRBJ2-7, with D perhaps matching TRBD1 (6 bases). Germline loops: CDR1 MDHEN, CDR2 SYDVKM. With 6 bases removed from V and 2 bases from J, the gap between germline ends came to 11 bases. CDR3 length equals 13 residues. The CDR3 loop reads CASSSGQTYEQYF. The CDR3, as DNA: TGTGCCAGCAGCTCCGGACAGACCTACGAGCAGTACTTC.

The genes are TRBV5-1 and TRBJ2-7; a possible D gene is TRBD2 (5 bases). Between the trimmed V and J ends, which lost 1 base and 0 bases, there was a span of 17 bases. CDR1 is SGHRS, CDR2 YFSETQ, per germline. The CDR3 spans 17 residues. In DNA, the CDR3 is TGCGCCAGCAGCTTGTCCTCCCCGAGGGATAGCTCCTACGAGCAGTACTTC. The encoded protein is CASSLSSPRDSSYEQYF.

The gene calls are TRBV28 and TRBJ1-2, with TRBD1 as a possible D gene (5 bases). This CDR3 spans 11 amino acids. V was clipped by 4 bases and J by 14 bases, with 14 bases between them. The germline CDR1 and CDR2 sequences are MDHEN and SYDVKM. CDR3 DNA sequence: TGTGCCAGCAGTTCCTCAGGGCGGGGGACCTTC. It yields the protein CASSSSGRGTF.

Worth noting for this clone: Compared with germline, one end of the junction differs, possibly owing to a read error. The rearrangement joins TRBV10-3 to TRBJ1-2, with a possible D match to TRBD1 (6 bases). The germline V gene has CDR1 ENHRY and CDR2 SYGVKD. The CDR3 is 12 residues long. CDR3 coding DNA: TGTGCCATCAGTGAGAGGGCGGGACACAACTACTTC. This encodes CAISERAGHNYF.

This clone was observed a handful of times. The chain has TRBV29-1 and TRBJ1-5; TRBD1 is a possible D gene (6 bases). Trimming left V 5 bases short and J 5 bases short, with 13 bases between. Germline loops: CDR1 SQVTM, CDR2 ANQGSEA. The CDR3 covers 13 residues. The CDR3: CSVQDRSDQPQHF. For the CDR3, the DNA is TGCAGCGTTCAGGACAGAAGTGATCAGCCCCAGCATTTT.

A single count supports this clone. The chain combines TRBV15 with TRBJ1-5; D remains ambiguous. Germline-derived CDR1 and CDR2 are LNHNV and YYDKDF (reference sequence). The CDR3 has 15 amino acids. Trimming stripped 8 bases from V and 3 bases from J, with 17 bases between. The CDR3 loop is CATWRTRQINQPQHF. In DNA form, the CDR3 reads TGTGCCACCTGGCGAACCCGGCAGATCAATCAGCCCCAGCATTTT. The full variable domain, completed using reference TRBV15 and TRBJ1-5, is DAMVIQNPRYQVTQFGKPVTLSCSQTLNHNVMYWYQQKSSQAPKLLFHYYDKDFNNEADTPDNFQSRRPNTSFCFLDIRSPGLGDTAMYLCATWRTRQINQPQHFGDGTRLSIL.

This clone appeared a few times. The V and J genes are TRBV29-1 and TRBJ1-1, with 7 bases identical to TRBD1. The length of the CDR3 is 13 residues. CDR1 is SQVTM and CDR2 is ANQGSEA in the germline V gene. Trimming at V came to 4 bases and at J to 4 bases, leaving 6 bases not matched to a gene. In DNA form, the CDR3 reads TGCAGCGTTGCGAGGGGGCAAGGCACTGAAGCTTTCTTT. It encodes CSVARGQGTEAFF.

The chain carries TRBV4-1 and TRBJ2-7; D is perhaps TRBD2 (5 bases). The CDR3 loop spans 15 amino acids. CDR1 and CDR2 from the germline V gene are MGHRA and YSYEKL. Trimming left V 2 bases short and J 2 bases short, with 13 bases between. CDR3 loop: CASSQPGLSTYEQYF. DNA of the CDR3: TGCGCCAGCAGCCAACCGGGATTGTCTACCTACGAGCAGTACTTC.

The chain employs TRBV14 and TRBJ2-7, with 10 nucleotides matching TRBD2. The CDR3 is made up of 14 amino acids. Germline V gene lookup returns CDR1 SGHDN and CDR2 FVKESK. J gave up 6 bases and V 3 bases, and 5 bases lay outside the gene matches. Here the CDR3 DNA reads TGTGCCAGCAGCCAGACTAGCGGGTACCCCGAGCAGTACTTC. Translation: CASSQTSGYPEQYF.

V gene TRBV7-2 combines with J gene TRBJ1-1; 10 bases align to TRBD1. V shed 5 bases, J shed 1 base, and the junction held 13 bases outside the gene matches. Looked up from germline, CDR1 is SGHTA and CDR2 is FQGNSA. The CDR3 covers 18 residues. The CDR3 coding sequence is TGTGCCAGCAGCGCCGGGACAGGGGACCCACCCAAGAACACTGAAGCTTTCTTT. The encoded protein is CASSAGTGDPPKNTEAFF.

This clone was found many times. This sequence joins TRBV19 and TRBJ2-2; TRBD1 matches at 9 bases. Germline lookup yields CDR1 LNHDA and CDR2 SQIVND (reference sequence). V lost 4 bases and J lost 1; bases outside the gene matches: 4. The CDR3 consists of 16 residues. DNA for the CDR3: TGTGCCAGTAGTAAACAGACAGGGGGGAACACCGGGGAGCTGTTTTTT. It codes for CASSKQTGGNTGELFF.

The chain employs TRBV6-5 and TRBJ1-2; 7 nucleotides agree with TRBD1. CDR3 length: 14 residues. The germline V gene has CDR1 MNHEY and CDR2 SVGAGI. Trimming took 2 bases from V and 2 from J; bases not matched to a gene: 2. The CDR3 region is CASSYKGQNYGYTF. Here the CDR3 DNA reads TGTGCCAGCAGTTACAAGGGACAGAACTATGGCTACACCTTC.

The V gene is TRBV19, the J gene TRBJ1-2; possible D gene TRBD1, 6 bases. V lost 7 bases, J lost 0 bases, and 15 bases lay in between. CDR3 length: 15 amino acids. Germline CDR1 is LNHDA and CDR2 is SQIVND (reference sequence). The CDR3 nucleotides are TGTGCCAGTACCAAAACGACAGGTGCTAACTATGGCTACACCTTC. This translates into CASTKTTGANYGYTF.

The rearrangement joins TRBV6-6 to TRBJ2-7, with TRBD2 matching over 13 bases. Germline values: CDR1 MNHNY, CDR2 SVGAGI (reference sequence). V trimming: 5 bases; J trimming: 10 bases; junction bases outside the gene matches: 8. This CDR3 region has 14 residues. CDR3 sequence (DNA): TGTGCCAGCAGTCACGCGACTAGCGGGGGGAGCCAGTACTTC. This codes for CASSHATSGGSQYF.

The chain carries TRBV7-8 and TRBJ1-4, with 8 nucleotides matching TRBD1. V shed 4 bases and J 5 bases; nucleotides not matched to a gene: 6. Per the germline V gene, CDR1 is SGHVS and CDR2 is FQNEAQ. This CDR3 comprises 15 residues. The CDR3 sequence: CASSSGGAGNEKLFF. Here the CDR3 DNA reads TGTGCCAGCAGCTCAGGGGGCGCGGGGAATGAAAAACTGTTTTTT.

This clone was counted at least ten times. The J gene is TRBJ1-5, the V gene TRBV10-3, with 9 bases identical to TRBD1. V dropped 3 bases and J dropped 4; count of bases not matched to a gene: 7. The CDR3 loop spans 16 amino acids. Per germline, CDR1 ENHRY and CDR2 SYGVKD. The CDR3 reads CAISDAQGQGNQPQHF. CDR3 bases: TGTGCCATCAGTGACGCCCAGGGACAGGGAAATCAGCCCCAGCATTTT.

The J gene is TRBJ2-3, the V gene TRBV15; D is perhaps TRBD2 (5 bases). The ends were cut back, 0 bases at V and 0 bases at J, with 7 bases in the middle. Germline V gene lookup returns CDR1 LNHNV and CDR2 YYDKDF (reference sequence). The CDR3 extends over 15 amino acids. CDR3 DNA sequence: TGTGCCACCAGCAGAGATCTAGCCAGCACAGATACGCAGTATTTT. The encoded protein is CATSRDLASTDTQYF.

This chain uses TRBV10-3 with TRBJ2-4; TRBD1 or TRBD2 may be the D gene (5 bases each). Per germline, CDR1 ENHRY and CDR2 SYGVKD. V dropped 5 bases and J dropped 9 bases, with 20 bases sitting between them. The CDR3 has 15 residues. CDR3 bases: TGTGCCATCAGTCCCGGGACGGGGATGAGGGGCATTCAGTACTTC. Amino acid sequence: CAISPGTGMRGIQYF.

This clone was seen once. In nucleotides, the CDR3 is TGCGCCAGCAGCTTGACAGGGGAAAACTATGGCTACACCTTC. Amino acids: CASSLTGENYGYTF. V gene TRBV5-1 combines with J gene TRBJ1-2; 7 bases match TRBD1. This CDR3 is built from 14 residues. The germline V gene encodes CDR1 SGHRS and CDR2 YFSETQ. Trimming removed 1 base from V and 2 bases from J; junction bases left unmatched: 2.